The 32 T cell receptor beta chains below come from one sample, sequenced in a study of T cells expressing NK-cell markers. TCRdb reprocessed the 5' RACE reads, keeping one entry per CDR3 protein, no DNA. This sample's table has some 450,000 distinct CDR3 sequences. The sample was blood T cells: a sorted CD56 or NKG2C T cell subset, CD4+ or CD8+ T cells, or bulk PBMC T cells (not recorded which). The receptor set was obtained from a woman between 18 and 75 years old in good health.

The gene calls are TRBV19 and TRBJ1-1. This CDR3 region has 17 residues. The germline gives CDR1 LNHDA, CDR2 SQIVND (reference sequence). The CDR3 here is CASSIGRAPRSNTEAFF.

J is TRBJ1-5 and V is TRBV20-1; with no DNA, the TCRdb D assignment of TRBD1 cannot be verified. The germline CDR1 and CDR2 sequences are DFQATT and SNEGSKA (reference sequence). The CDR3 sequence is 13 residues long. The CDR3 loop is CSAPRDSNQPQHF.

V usage is TRBV6-1 and J usage is TRBJ1-3; TCRdb's D call, TRBD1, is unchecked because there is no DNA. CDR3 length: 14 residues. CDR1 and CDR2 from the germline V gene are MNHNS and SASEGT. CDR3 in amino acids: CAPRGPWSGNTIYF.

V gene TRBV12-3 or TRBV12-4 combines with J gene TRBJ1-1. This CDR3 has 17 amino acids. This CDR3 is CASSLARVLNGYTEAFF.

J is TRBJ2-1 and V is TRBV12-3 or TRBV12-4; the D call of TRBD1 rests on TCRdb alone, since no DNA is present to check it. This CDR3 spans 14 amino acids. CDR3 in amino acids: CASSLRGLEVEQFF.

The chain employs TRBV3-1 and TRBJ1-1. The CDR3 is 13 amino acids. The germline V gene encodes CDR1 LGHDT and CDR2 YNNKEL (reference sequence). CDR3 residues: CASSQDKGTEAFF.

The V and J genes are TRBV7-2 and TRBJ2-1; checking the TCRdb D call of TRBD2 is not possible without DNA. Germline CDR1 and CDR2: SGHTA and FQGNSA. This CDR3 is built from 16 residues. The CDR3 protein is CASSLPGLAGGNEQFF.

The chain uses TRBV29-1 and TRBJ2-4; absent DNA, TCRdb's TRBD1 call cannot be checked. Germline V CDR1 and CDR2: SQVTM, ANQGSEA. This CDR3 spans 16 amino acids. The CDR3 is CSVEDFTRGRKNIQYF.

This chain connects TRBV5-1 to TRBJ2-1. This CDR3 spans 13 amino acids. In germline, CDR1 is SGHRS, CDR2 YFSETQ. The CDR3 is CASSLVSHNEQFF.

The V and J genes are TRBV7-2 and TRBJ2-1; there is no DNA to check the TCRdb D call of TRBD2. Germline CDR1 and CDR2: SGHTA and FQGNSA. CDR3 length equals 14 residues. CDR3 loop: CASSLASGRPEQFF.

The CDR3 spells CASSPGGSYNSPLHF. V is TRBV7-2 and J is TRBJ1-6. The CDR3 length is 15 residues. Germline loops: CDR1 SGHTA, CDR2 FQGNSA.

The rearrangement links TRBV7-8 to TRBJ2-5; TCRdb's D gene call, TRBD2, goes unchecked for lack of DNA. The germline V gene has CDR1 SGHVS and CDR2 FQNEAQ. The CDR3 length is 17 residues. The CDR3 here is CASSPTGTRGTQETQYF.

The V call is TRBV20-1, the J call TRBJ2-5; the D call from TCRdb, TRBD1, cannot be confirmed without DNA. Germline loops: CDR1 DFQATT, CDR2 SNEGSKA (reference sequence). This CDR3 comprises 14 residues. Here the CDR3 reads CSARGPTGSETQYF.

The rearrangement uses TRBV6-2 or TRBV6-3 and TRBJ2-2; no DNA is available, so the TRBD1 call from TCRdb remains unchecked. The CDR3 extends over 13 amino acids. CDR1 is MNHEY and CDR2 is SVGEGT in the germline V gene. The CDR3 loop is CATATGNTGELFF.

The genes are TRBV2 and TRBJ2-1; TCRdb proposes TRBD2, but this gene call is untestable without DNA. Germline assignment: CDR1 SNHLY and CDR2 FYNNEI. The CDR3 has 17 amino acids. CDR3 loop: CASSEGPLAGGRNEQFF.

The V call is TRBV7-8, the J call TRBJ1-5. Germline V gives CDR1 SGHVS, CDR2 FQNEAQ. The CDR3 spans 14 residues. This CDR3 reads CASSLVDRSPPQHF.

This rearrangement joins TRBV29-1 to TRBJ1-1; TCRdb outputs TRBD1, but without DNA this stays unchecked. CDR3 length equals 12 residues. Germline CDR1 is SQVTM and CDR2 is ANQGSEA. The CDR3 loop reads CSVSTGGSEAFF.

The chain employs TRBV7-3 and TRBJ1-6. CDR1 is SGHTA and CDR2 is FQGTGA in the germline V gene. CDR3 length: 16 amino acids. Here the CDR3 reads CASSLRSGWDNSPLHF.

This sequence joins TRBV29-1 and TRBJ2-1; lacking DNA, the TRBD2 call made by TCRdb goes unchecked. Looked up from germline, CDR1 is SQVTM and CDR2 is ANQGSEA. The length of the CDR3 is 14 residues. This CDR3 reads CSGRSGRAFDEQFF.

The chain carries TRBV7-9 and TRBJ2-3; TCRdb's assignment of TRBD2 cannot be checked, as there is no DNA. Germline V gives CDR1 SEHNR, CDR2 FQNEAQ (reference sequence). The CDR3 runs 15 residues. The CDR3 loop is CASTLSGASTDTQYF.

V gene TRBV5-5 combines with J gene TRBJ1-2. Germline-derived CDR1 and CDR2 are SGHKS and YYEKEE (reference sequence). The CDR3 covers 14 residues. Here the CDR3 reads CASSLGRAGYGYTF.

The chain employs TRBV7-9 and TRBJ2-1; TCRdb designates TRBD1, a call that cannot be tested without DNA. Per the germline V gene, CDR1 is SEHNR and CDR2 is FQNEAQ (reference sequence). The CDR3 loop spans 16 amino acids. The CDR3 protein is CASSFSQGAPGNEQFF. The full variable domain, in which reference TRBV7-9 and TRBJ2-1 provide the parts outside the CDR3, is DTGVSQNPRHKITKRGQNVTFRCDPISEHNRLYWYRQTLGQGPEFLTYFQNEAQLEKSRLLSDRFSAERPKGSFSTLEIQRTEQGDSAMYLCASSFSQGAPGNEQFFGPGTRLTVL.

The rearrangement links TRBV13 to TRBJ2-3; the TRBD2 assignment by TCRdb is unverifiable without DNA. Germline lookup yields CDR1 PRHDT and CDR2 FYEKMQ (reference sequence). The CDR3 consists of 15 residues. The CDR3 sequence is CASSPLGAHTDTQYF.

V usage is TRBV5-1 and J usage is TRBJ2-3; TCRdb's assignment of TRBD2 cannot be checked, as there is no DNA. In germline, CDR1 is SGHRS, CDR2 YFSETQ. The CDR3 covers 16 residues. The CDR3 protein is CASSSTGSIGTDTQYF.

This rearrangement joins TRBV7-3 to TRBJ1-1; the D call of TRBD1 rests on TCRdb alone, since no DNA is present to check it. Per germline, CDR1 SGHTA and CDR2 FQGTGA. The CDR3 spans 15 residues. The CDR3 here is CASSPLEGADTEAFF.

The rearrangement joins TRBV14 to TRBJ2-4; without DNA, the TCRdb call of TRBD1 cannot be checked. The CDR3 is 18 amino acids. Germline lookup yields CDR1 SGHDN and CDR2 FVKESK. CDR3 sequence reads: CASSQVTGNNLAKNIQYF.

This sequence joins TRBV3-1 and TRBJ1-4; TCRdb's D call of TRBD1 is untestable without DNA. CDR1 and CDR2 from the germline V gene are LGHDT and YNNKEL (reference sequence). This CDR3 region has 16 residues. The CDR3 sequence: CASSQDKGPANEKLFF.

The CDR3 protein is CASRPKTSGTYEQYF. The rearrangement links TRBV19 to TRBJ2-7; lacking DNA, the TRBD2 call made by TCRdb goes unchecked. The CDR3 is 15 residues long. From germline, CDR1 is LNHDA and CDR2 SQIVND (reference sequence).

The chain joins TRBV5-6 to TRBJ1-1; TCRdb designates TRBD1, a call that cannot be tested without DNA. The V gene's germline CDR1 is SGHDT and CDR2 YYEEEE. The CDR3 length is 14 residues. CDR3 protein: CASSLSGTGYRAFF. Supplemented by reference TRBV5-6 and TRBJ1-1, the full variable domain reads DAGVTQSPTHLIKTRGQQVTLRCSPKSGHDTVSWYQQALGQGPQFIFQYYEEEERQRGNFPDRFSGHQFPNYSSELNVNALLLGDSALYLCASSLSGTGYRAFFGQGTRLTVV.

The V gene is TRBV5-1, the J gene TRBJ2-3; the TRBD2 assignment by TCRdb is unverifiable without DNA. The CDR3 loop spans 18 amino acids. Germline values: CDR1 SGHRS, CDR2 YFSETQ. CDR3 protein: CASSLADRGSGETDTQYF.

V gene TRBV30 combines with J gene TRBJ2-3. The CDR3 consists of 12 residues. CDR1 is GTSNPN, CDR2 SVGIG, per germline (reference sequence). The CDR3 reads CAWSVSLDTQYF.

The chain is built from TRBV29-1 and TRBJ2-7. The CDR3 is 13 residues long. Germline values: CDR1 SQVTM, CDR2 ANQGSEA. The CDR3 loop is CSVEDRVSYEQYF.